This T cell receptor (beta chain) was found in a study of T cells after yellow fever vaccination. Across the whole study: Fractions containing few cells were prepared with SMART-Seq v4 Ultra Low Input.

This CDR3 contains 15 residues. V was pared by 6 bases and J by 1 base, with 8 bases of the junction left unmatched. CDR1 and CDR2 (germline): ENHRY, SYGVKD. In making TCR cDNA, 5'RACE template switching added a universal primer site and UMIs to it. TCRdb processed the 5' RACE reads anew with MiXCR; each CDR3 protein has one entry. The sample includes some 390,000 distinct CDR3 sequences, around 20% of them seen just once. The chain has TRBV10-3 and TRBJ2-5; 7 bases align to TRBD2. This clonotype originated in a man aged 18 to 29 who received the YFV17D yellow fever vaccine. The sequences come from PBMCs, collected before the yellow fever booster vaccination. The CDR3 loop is CAISPTSTLQETQYF. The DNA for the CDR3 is TGTGCCATCAGCCCGACTAGCACCCTCCAAGAGACCCAGTACTTC.